This T cell receptor (beta chain) was identified in a study of CD8+ T cells in alopecia areata (dated by TCRdb to between 2017 and 2018). Broadly, across the study: The study used high-throughput TCRbeta sequencing to examine T cell clonal expansion in alopecia areata, in both the C3H/HeJ mouse model and human patients. Scalp tissue and sorted CD4+ and CD8+ peripheral blood T cells from patchy and totalis/universalis alopecia areata patients and from healthy controls were covered by human TCRbeta sequencing. Clonality in the scalp was compared among normal scalp (n=4), patchy alopecia areata scalp (n=8), and alopecia totalis/universalis scalp (n=8). RNA was extracted with the PAXgene miRNA kit for fixed scalp, the miRNeasy kit for PBMCs, and the RNeasy kit for mouse skin. Amplification of TCRbeta CDR3 regions was done by immunoSEQ multiplex PCR using 35 Vbeta forward primers and 13 Jbeta reverse primers. The study at large found these results: Lesional scalp, especially in alopecia totalis/universalis, showed higher clonality and more expanded CD8+ clones than normal scalp, suggesting antigenic drive. Unlike mouse skin, where gammadelta T cells dominate, normal human skin contains resident alphabeta T cells that get sequenced too, which complicates analysis of the scalp TCR repertoire. Shared TCR sequences between patients were less evident than in mice, which may be partly attributable to HLA diversity in the patient population.

CDR1 and CDR2 were assigned from the germline V gene as SQVTM and ANQGSEA. Between the V and J ends, shortened by 5 bases and 2 bases respectively, the junction contains 3 bases. From the cysteine up to the phenylalanine, the CDR3 has a length of 10 residues. Kept here is only the CDR3 DNA, which spans 30 bases and is read in frame from base 1. Library generation was performed with the immunoSEQ multiplex PCR assay. For TCR sequencing, RNA was extracted from every sample and reverse transcribed into cDNA to serve as template. First-strand cDNA was synthesized with SuperScript III using a 2:1 mix of oligo-dT and random hexamers. A synthetic immune receptor repertoire was used to assess amplification bias, and residual bias was removed computationally. In the authors' own workflow: Raw reads were preprocessed to remove errors, and CDR3 was defined according to IMGT conventions as the region from the conserved cysteine to phenylalanine. Clonality was calculated as 1 minus Shannon entropy normalized by log2 of the number of productive unique TCRs. Whether scalp clones were CD4 or CD8 was inferred by matching scalp TCRbeta sequences against CD4 and CD8 repertoires sorted from blood. As stored in TCRdb, this immuneACCESS dataset retains in-frame rearrangements with V and J assigned. A fraction of the clones does not appear; measured against another copy, unresolved V genes explain less than half of the discrepancy, and the remainder lacks a known reason. V and J calls plus clone size are reproduced from that table; the DNA served to infer D and trimming. The sample table lists tens of thousands of clones, about 83% of them with a count of one. The ten largest account for around 19% of the sample.

Lesional scalp punch biopsies and peripheral blood were obtained from alopecia areata patients. PBMCs were separated by density centrifugation and stained for CD3, CD4 and CD8, after which CD4+ and CD8+ T cells were sorted on a FACSAria. Alopecia areata patients who were not treated were recruited through a multicenter biomarker study. Blood CD8+ T cells from a handful of biomarker-study patients were further sorted into NKG2D-low and NKG2D-high fractions. Note on this clone: It has no known antigen specificity. Qualities for individual bases were not recorded, and no much larger clone is one base off.

Material: NKG2D-low CD8+ T cells sorted from blood. In light of the paper, this sample's cell subset or site label describes: sorted CD8+ NKG2D-low blood T cells. Here the chain combines TRBV29-1 and TRBJ1-1, with the D gene too uncertain to name. The receptor's source is a human donor with alopecia areata. The nucleotides read TGCAGCGTTCAAAACACTGAAGCTTTCTTT. Translated, this is CSVQNTEAFF. Full variable domain (CDR3 extended with the reference TRBV29-1 and TRBJ1-1 proteins): SAVISQKPSRDICQRGTSLTIQCQVDSQVTMMFWYRQQPGQSLTLIATANQGSEATYESGFVIDKFPISRPNLTFSTLTVSNMSPEDSSIYLCSVQNTEAFFGQGTRLTVV.